Listed here is a single T cell receptor beta chain. Its antigen is not identified. The data belong to a study of graft-versus-host responses after intestinal transplantation. At the level of the study: Among the recipients, transplants were multivisceral, liver-intestinal, or isolated intestinal.

Findings of the study overall: Patients with graft-donor T cell macrochimerism had high graft-versus-host to host-versus-graft clonal ratios in allografts. GvH clones were found in recipient marrow; some appeared first in ileum or blood.

Assay used: immunoSEQ multiplex PCR; TCRdb lists only in-frame clones, some missing. This sample yields some 90,000 clones, of which around 90% are seen a single time; roughly 0.36% belongs to the top ten. The sample was unstimulated CD8+ T cells sorted from spleen or lymph node cells, taken before transplant. This sequence was found in a human donor who was the organ donor for an intestinal transplant.

CDR3 sequence reads: CASSQEVGLGNIQYF. In DNA form, the CDR3 reads TGTGCCAGCAGCCAAGAGGTGGGGCTAGGAAACATTCAGTACTTC. The chain carries TRBV4-2 and TRBJ2-4; D perhaps matches TRBD1 (5 bases). CDR3 length: 15 residues. Germline CDR1 is LGHNA and CDR2 is YNFKEQ. Trimming stripped 0 bases from V and 6 bases from J, with 12 bases between.